A single sample gave rise to the 25 T cell receptor beta chains below, sequenced in a study of T cell changes during pregnancy in multiple sclerosis. Sequencing was performed with immunoSEQ multiplex PCR; in TCRdb, only in-frame clones are kept and a portion is missing. The repertoire holds 65,000 to 75,000 clones, with around 91% as singletons. The material sequenced was peripheral blood, taken in the third trimester of pregnancy. The origin of the receptors is a female donor in good health, enrolled as a control in a pregnancy study.

The CDR3 DNA is TGCGCCAGCAGCCAAGAAAGGGACAGGGGATTGAATGAGCAGTTCTTC. Encoded protein: CASSQERDRGLNEQFF. This chain uses TRBV4-1 with TRBJ2-1; 10 bases agree with TRBD1. CDR3 length equals 16 residues. Germline CDR1 MGHRA, CDR2 YSYEKL. Trimming at V came to 0 bases and at J to 7 bases, leaving 6 bases not matched to a gene.

This chain uses TRBV27 with TRBJ2-3; 9 nucleotides line up with TRBD1. The V segment lost 5 bases and the J segment 3 bases; nucleotides outside the gene matches: 6. This CDR3 is 15 amino acids long. Germline CDR1 MNHEY, CDR2 SMNVEV (reference sequence). CDR3 protein: CASSAPGQGTDTQYF. For the CDR3, the DNA is TGTGCCAGCAGTGCCCCGGGACAGGGAACAGATACGCAGTATTTT.

The chain links TRBV25-1 to TRBJ2-3; 7 bases fit TRBD1. Germline V lookup: CDR1 MGHDK, CDR2 SYGVNS. CDR3 size: 14 residues. J gave up 3 bases and V 2 bases, and 2 bases lay outside the gene matches. CDR3 amino acids: CASSERGRTDTQYF. As DNA, the CDR3 is TGTGCCAGCAGTGAAAGGGGGCGGACAGATACGCAGTATTTT.

Only one count was recorded for this clone. V and J are TRBV9 and TRBJ2-2; 8 bases agree with TRBD1. CDR1 is SGDLS and CDR2 is YYNGEE in the germline V gene. The length of the CDR3 is 19 residues. J lost 4 bases, V lost 1 base, and 15 bases had no gene match. DNA for the CDR3: TGTGCCAGCAGCGTACGGACAGGGAGTGATTCACGACGCACCGGGGAGCTGTTTTTT. It is translated as CASSVRTGSDSRRTGELFF.

This rearrangement joins TRBV6-5 to TRBJ1-2; 8 positions match TRBD1. The germline V gene has CDR1 MNHEY and CDR2 SVGAGI. This CDR3 is built from 12 residues. V was clipped by 7 bases and J by 4 bases; unmatched bases: 2. DNA for the CDR3: TGTGCCAGCAACGGACAGGGCTATGGCTACACCTTC. Its translation is CASNGQGYGYTF.

The V call is TRBV18, the J call TRBJ1-5; 7 positions agree with TRBD1. The CDR3 has 14 amino acids. The trim removed 6 bases at V and 7 bases at J, leaving 9 bases unmatched. The germline gives CDR1 KGHSH, CDR2 LQKENI. The CDR3 region is CASSSGTEGQPQHF. The CDR3 DNA reads TGTGCCAGCTCGTCCGGGACAGAGGGCCAGCCCCAGCATTTT. Full variable domain (remainder filled in from reference TRBV18 and TRBJ1-5): NAGVMQNPRHLVRRRGQEARLRCSPMKGHSHVYWYRQLPEEGLKFMVYLQKENIIDESGMPKERFSAEFPKEGPSILRIQQVVRGDSAAYFCASSSGTEGQPQHFGDGTRLSIL.

This clone was recorded once. This chain uses TRBV4-1 with TRBJ2-1, with 11 positions matching TRBD2. CDR3 length equals 15 residues. The germline V gene has CDR1 MGHRA and CDR2 YSYEKL. Trimming took 0 bases from V and 6 from J; bases not matched to a gene: 1. CDR3 sequence reads: CASSQELAGVNEQFF. In DNA, the CDR3 is TGCGCCAGCAGCCAAGAACTAGCGGGGGTCAATGAGCAGTTCTTC.

The chain is built from TRBV5-1 and TRBJ1-1; a weak D match, TRBD1 (5 bases). Germline V gene sequence: CDR1 SGHRS, CDR2 YFSETQ. Between the trimmed V and J ends, which lost 0 bases and 1 base, there was a span of 10 bases. The CDR3 covers 15 residues. CDR3 coding DNA: TGCGCCAGCAGCTTGGAAGGGCAGGGGAACACTGAAGCTTTCTTT. This sequence encodes CASSLEGQGNTEAFF.

The chain employs TRBV4-3 and TRBJ2-2, with TRBD2 as a possible D gene (7 bases). This CDR3 is 15 amino acids long. Germline CDR1 reads LGHNA; CDR2 reads YSLEER. V gave up 1 base and J gave up 6 bases, with 12 bases separating them. The CDR3 coding sequence is TGCGCCAGCAGCCAAGCCAGAGGGGGGGCCGGGGAGCTGTTTTTT. Its protein is CASSQARGGAGELFF.

The J gene is TRBJ2-3, the V gene TRBV6-5; TRBD2 might be the D (5 bases). V was trimmed by 8 bases and J by 0 bases, leaving 15 bases between them. This CDR3 has 15 residues. Germline V gene sequence: CDR1 MNHEY, CDR2 SVGAGI. The CDR3 loop reads CASAFFRGSTDTQYF. In DNA form, the CDR3 reads TGTGCCAGCGCATTTTTCCGAGGGAGCACAGATACGCAGTATTTT.

The chain's CDR3 is CASSPLSYEQYF. The CDR3 DNA follows: TGTGCCAGCTCACCACTTAGCTACGAGCAGTACTTC. The genes are TRBV18 and TRBJ2-7; D is unresolved. Germline V gives CDR1 KGHSH, CDR2 LQKENI. The CDR3 has 12 amino acids. The V end lost 1 base, the J end lost 3 bases, and 4 bases lay between the germline ends. The variable domain in full, completed from reference TRBV18 and TRBJ2-7, reads NAGVMQNPRHLVRRRGQEARLRCSPMKGHSHVYWYRQLPEEGLKFMVYLQKENIIDESGMPKERFSAEFPKEGPSILRIQQVVRGDSAAYFCASSPLSYEQYFGPGTRLTVT.

CDR3 DNA sequence: TGCGCCAGCAGCTTGCAGGACATGAACACTGAAGCTTTCTTT. Protein: CASSLQDMNTEAFF. The genes are TRBV5-1 and TRBJ1-1, with D possibly TRBD1 on 5 matching bases. V was cut by 1 base and J by 0 bases, with 7 bases left in between. This CDR3 has 14 residues. From germline, CDR1 is SGHRS and CDR2 YFSETQ.

V gene TRBV19 combines with J gene TRBJ1-1; maybe TRBD1 (6 bases). Trimming took off 5 bases at V and 5 bases at J, with 12 bases between the two ends. The CDR3 covers 13 residues. Germline V lookup: CDR1 LNHDA, CDR2 SQIVND (reference sequence). For the CDR3, the DNA is TGTGCCAGTAGTTCCACAGGGAAAACTGAAGCTTTCTTT. It is translated as CASSSTGKTEAFF.

V gene TRBV7-2 combines with J gene TRBJ2-1, with 7 bases that match TRBD2. The germline CDR1 and CDR2 sequences are SGHTA and FQGNSA. Trimming removed 5 bases from V and 5 bases from J; junction bases left unmatched: 12. This CDR3 contains 16 residues. Here the CDR3 reads CASSLLGLAADNEQFF. The CDR3 bases are TGTGCCAGCAGCCTCCTGGGGCTAGCGGCGGACAATGAGCAGTTCTTC. Combining the CDR3 with reference TRBV7-2 and TRBJ2-1 gives the whole variable domain GAGVSQSPSNKVTEKGKDVELRCDPISGHTALYWYRQSLGQGLEFLIYFQGNSAPDKSGLPSDRFSAERTGGSVSTLTIQRTQQEDSAVYLCASSLLGLAADNEQFFGPGTRLTVL.

The chain links TRBV5-1 to TRBJ2-1; 8 bases map to TRBD1. The germline V gene has CDR1 SGHRS and CDR2 YFSETQ. This CDR3 contains 15 residues. With V trimmed by 0 bases and J by 8 bases, 7 bases remained unmatched. CDR3: CASSLAPGGRHEQFF. DNA of the CDR3: TGCGCCAGCAGCTTGGCCCCAGGGGGCAGGCATGAGCAGTTCTTC.

The chain employs TRBV11-2 and TRBJ1-1; possible D gene TRBD1, 5 bases. Germline CDR1 reads SGHAT; CDR2 reads FQNNGV. The CDR3 spans 15 residues. Trimming took off 7 bases at V and 1 base at J, with 16 bases between the two ends. CDR3 sequence (DNA): TGTGCCAGCACCCCTGGGACTAGAACGAACACTGAAGCTTTCTTT. Protein: CASTPGTRTNTEAFF.

The chain couples TRBV11-2 to TRBJ2-7; possible D gene TRBD1, 6 bases. This CDR3 region has 14 residues. Germline CDR1 SGHAT, CDR2 FQNNGV. V was shortened by 4 bases and J by 0 bases, with 10 bases between the two germline ends. DNA of the CDR3: TGTGCCAGCAGCTCAAGGACAGCCTCCTACGAGCAGTACTTC. It codes for CASSSRTASYEQYF.

V is TRBV29-1 and J is TRBJ1-1; tentative D call: TRBD1 (5 bases). Trimming stripped 6 bases from V and 1 base from J, with 18 bases between. The germline CDR1 and CDR2 sequences are SQVTM and ANQGSEA. This CDR3 spans 15 amino acids. The DNA for the CDR3 is TGCAGCGTGGATCGAGTGGGGGGAGGGAACACTGAAGCTTTCTTT. This translates into CSVDRVGGGNTEAFF.

The chain joins TRBV5-1 to TRBJ2-7; 7 bases are a match to TRBD1. The length of the CDR3 is 17 residues. Germline values: CDR1 SGHRS, CDR2 YFSETQ. V was pared by 0 bases and J by 0 bases, with 9 bases of the junction left unmatched. The CDR3 spells CASSLGFNRGNSYEQYF. In DNA form, the CDR3 reads TGCGCCAGCAGCTTGGGGTTTAACAGGGGAAACTCCTACGAGCAGTACTTC.

The chain combines TRBV19 with TRBJ2-7; possibly TRBD2 for D (6 bases). V was shortened by 5 bases and J by 2 bases, with 13 bases between the two germline ends. The CDR3 spans 14 residues. The germline V gene has CDR1 LNHDA and CDR2 SQIVND (reference sequence). The CDR3 DNA sequence: TGTGCCAGTAGTGCGGGACGGCTGACCTACGAGCAGTACTTC. Amino acids: CASSAGRLTYEQYF.

The chain uses TRBV30 and TRBJ1-2; a weak D match, TRBD1 (5 bases). CDR3 length equals 11 residues. Germline CDR1 is GTSNPN and CDR2 is SVGIG (reference sequence). CDR3 residues: CASSGGDGYTF. The CDR3, as DNA: TGTGCTTCTAGTGGAGGGGATGGCTACACCTTC.

In nucleotides, the CDR3 is TGTGCCAGCAGTCTACAGCAGGGGGCCCTCTATGGCTACACCTTC. Protein product: CASSLQQGALYGYTF. The V call is TRBV7-2, the J call TRBJ1-2; 8 bases map to TRBD1. V was clipped by 6 bases and J by 4 bases; unmatched bases: 10. This CDR3 contains 15 residues. Germline V lookup: CDR1 SGHTA, CDR2 FQGNSA.

This chain links TRBV5-4 with TRBJ2-7, with TRBD2 matching over 10 bases. J gave up 2 bases and V 4 bases, and 6 bases lay outside the gene matches. The CDR3 contains 15 residues. CDR1 is SGHNT, CDR2 YYREEE, per germline (reference sequence). The chain's CDR3 is CASSDRAGGPYEQYF. The CDR3 DNA reads TGTGCCAGCAGCGACCGAGCGGGGGGGCCCTACGAGCAGTACTTC.

CDR3 sequence (DNA): TGTGCCAGCAACAGACAGGGTAGCTACAATGAGCAGTTCTTC. This codes for CASNRQGSYNEQFF. The chain is built from TRBV6-5 and TRBJ2-1; 7 positions agree with TRBD1. Unmatched junction bases numbered 6, after V lost 7 bases and J lost 3 bases. The germline CDR1 and CDR2 sequences are MNHEY and SVGAGI. The CDR3 is 14 residues long.

The rearrangement uses TRBV11-2 and TRBJ2-5; D possibly corresponds to TRBD2 (5 bases). In germline, CDR1 is SGHAT, CDR2 FQNNGV. Between the trimmed V and J ends, which lost 3 bases and 4 bases, there was a span of 12 bases. The CDR3 extends over 14 amino acids. CDR3 protein: CASSFEGSIETQYF. The CDR3 nucleotides are TGTGCCAGCAGCTTTGAGGGCTCTATAGAGACCCAGTACTTC.